These 27 T cell receptor beta chains were sequenced from one sample in a study of a mutant IDH1 vaccine in newly diagnosed glioma. Time point reported: baseline, week 1 (first vaccination visit). The treatment denotes: pre-vaccination baseline after standard-of-care therapy. Measured with immunoSEQ multiplex PCR; TCRdb has only the in-frame clones, and not every one. The sample comprises about 50,000 clones, about nine tenths of which are singletons, and 2.4% rests with the top ten. Sample: PBMCs, taken from a glioma patient treated with radiotherapy, temozolomide or both. These receptors were collected from a man aged 40-49 years with glioma.

This rearrangement joins TRBV5-1 to TRBJ1-2, with D maybe TRBD1 (6 bases). The CDR3 extends over 13 amino acids. Germline CDR1 SGHRS, CDR2 YFSETQ. V dropped 4 bases and J dropped 5 bases, with 12 bases sitting between them. This CDR3 is CASSPDSRYGYTF. CDR3 DNA: TGCGCCAGCAGCCCGGACAGCCGTTATGGCTACACCTTC.

V gene TRBV28 combines with J gene TRBJ2-1, with D possibly matching TRBD2 (6 bases). The V gene lost 4 bases and the J gene lost 3 bases, with 10 bases spanning the gap. CDR1 and CDR2 from the germline V gene are MDHEN and SYDVKM. CDR3 length equals 14 residues. CDR3 sequence: CASSYPRDYNEQFF. In DNA, the CDR3 is TGTGCCAGCAGTTATCCGCGGGACTACAATGAGCAGTTCTTC.

V gene TRBV7-9 combines with J gene TRBJ2-2; 8 bases fit TRBD1. Germline CDR1 and CDR2: SEHNR and FQNEAQ (reference sequence). Trimming at V came to 7 bases and at J to 3 bases, leaving 7 bases not matched to a gene. This CDR3 has 15 residues. This CDR3 reads CASTRRTGYTGELFF. The CDR3 nucleotides are TGTGCCAGCACTCGTAGGACAGGGTACACCGGGGAGCTGTTTTTT.

A single count supports this clone. The rearrangement uses TRBV7-2 and TRBJ1-2, with TRBD1 as a possible D gene (5 bases). The CDR3 sequence is 14 residues long. V shed 5 bases and J shed 3 bases, with 13 bases lying between them. The germline CDR1 and CDR2 sequences are SGHTA and FQGNSA. Here the CDR3 reads CASSPGGSDYGYTF. CDR3 sequence (DNA): TGTGCCAGCAGCCCTGGGGGGTCCGACTATGGCTACACCTTC.

This sequence joins TRBV9 and TRBJ1-4; the D is unclear. From germline, CDR1 is SGDLS and CDR2 YYNGEE. The CDR3 is 17 residues long. Trimming stripped 3 bases from V and 7 bases from J, with 22 bases between. The CDR3 loop is CASSGASPTSGGEKLFF. CDR3 nucleotides: TGTGCCAGCAGCGGAGCTAGCCCTACTTCGGGTGGTGAAAAACTGTTTTTT.

The rearrangement links TRBV9 to TRBJ1-2; 7 nucleotides line up with TRBD1. The CDR3 extends over 15 amino acids. In germline, CDR1 is SGDLS, CDR2 YYNGEE. Unmatched junction bases numbered 9, after V lost 4 bases and J lost 3 bases. In DNA form, the CDR3 reads TGTGCCAGCAGCCCGAAGCCCGACAGGGACTATGGCTACACCTTC. It yields the protein CASSPKPDRDYGYTF.

This clone was counted between two and nine times. The chain joins TRBV7-2 to TRBJ2-1, with D perhaps TRBD1 or TRBD2 (6 bases each). CDR1 SGHTA and CDR2 FQGNSA come from the germline V gene. With 5 bases removed from V and 0 bases from J, the gap between germline ends came to 14 bases. The CDR3 has 16 residues. This CDR3 reads CASSAGGITSYNEQFF. The CDR3 region has the DNA TGTGCCAGCAGCGCCGGGGGCATCACCTCCTACAATGAGCAGTTCTTC.

This chain joins TRBV5-1 and TRBJ2-2; the match to TRBD2 covers 8 bases. The germline V gene encodes CDR1 SGHRS and CDR2 YFSETQ. J gave up 7 bases and V 1 base, and 6 bases lay outside the gene matches. This CDR3 is 15 amino acids long. In nucleotides, the CDR3 is TGCGCCAGCAGCTTGTTAGCGGGATCTTTCGGGGAGCTGTTTTTT. Translated: CASSLLAGSFGELFF.

V gene TRBV10-3 combines with J gene TRBJ2-3; 10 bases map to TRBD2. The CDR3 runs 15 residues. J was trimmed by 1 base and V by 8 bases; bases with no gene match: 6. Germline CDR1 and CDR2: ENHRY and SYGVKD. CDR3 bases: TGTGCCATCGCACGCGGGACTAGCGGCACAGATACGCAGTATTTT. Protein product: CAIARGTSGTDTQYF.

The chain combines TRBV18 with TRBJ2-1, with D unclear. CDR1 KGHSH and CDR2 LQKENI come from the germline V gene. There are 12 residues in the CDR3. The V and J ends lost 2 bases and 8 bases respectively, with 7 bases between them. CDR3 protein: CASSPVSDEQFF. The DNA of the CDR3 is TGTGCCAGCTCACCAGTCAGCGATGAGCAGTTCTTC. The variable domain in full, with the rest retrieved from reference TRBV18 and TRBJ2-1, is NAGVMQNPRHLVRRRGQEARLRCSPMKGHSHVYWYRQLPEEGLKFMVYLQKENIIDESGMPKERFSAEFPKEGPSILRIQQVVRGDSAAYFCASSPVSDEQFFGPGTRLTVL.

Note on this clone: Mismatch with germline at one junction end may stem from a read error. The chain combines TRBV2 with TRBJ2-1; no firm D call. This CDR3 has 11 amino acids. Germline V gene data show CDR1 as SNHLY and CDR2 as FYNNEI. CDR3 sequence: CASSESSNFIF. The CDR3 DNA is TGTGCCAGCAGTGAATCTAGTAACTTTATCTTC.

The chain is built from TRBV13 and TRBJ2-1; D perhaps matches TRBD2 (6 bases). Germline CDR1 PRHDT, CDR2 FYEKMQ (reference sequence). Between the trimmed V and J ends, which lost 1 base and 6 bases, there was a span of 16 bases. The CDR3 runs 16 residues. Here the CDR3 DNA reads TGTGCCAGCAGCTTAGAGGTCGGGGGAGTCGGCAATGAGCAGTTCTTC. Protein sequence: CASSLEVGGVGNEQFF.

This clone was recorded a few times. The chain employs TRBV4-2 and TRBJ2-2; 14 positions agree with TRBD2. The CDR3 totals 19 residues. The V and J ends lost 2 bases and 7 bases, in that order; junction bases with no gene match: 12. Germline values: CDR1 LGHNA, CDR2 YNFKEQ. The CDR3 spells CASSQSGLAGDVGGGELFF. Written as DNA, the CDR3 is TGTGCCAGCAGCCAATCGGGACTAGCGGGAGACGTCGGGGGCGGGGAGCTGTTTTTT.

The chain links TRBV2 to TRBJ2-7; 12 bases align to TRBD2. V lost 11 bases to trimming and J lost 7 bases; unmatched junction nucleotides: 24. This CDR3 has 18 residues. The V gene's germline CDR1 is SNHLY and CDR2 FYNNEI. This CDR3 is CAVNWRGVQGLAGSEQYF. The CDR3 DNA is TGTGCCGTCAACTGGCGGGGGGTTCAAGGACTAGCGGGGTCTGAGCAGTACTTC.

The chain couples TRBV5-1 to TRBJ1-4; D is uncertain. The CDR3 runs 13 residues. The germline V gene has CDR1 SGHRS and CDR2 YFSETQ. Trimming took 2 bases from V and 0 from J, leaving 2 bases between them. The CDR3 spells CASSFATNEKLFF. CDR3 bases: TGCGCCAGCAGCTTTGCAACTAATGAAAAACTGTTTTTT.

The V and J genes are TRBV6-1 and TRBJ1-5, with D tentatively TRBD1 (6 bases). CDR1 is MNHNS and CDR2 is SASEGT in the germline V gene. The CDR3 covers 14 residues. Trimming pared 1 base from V and 7 bases from J, leaving 11 bases between. The CDR3 is CASSEDRVGQPQHF. Here the CDR3 DNA reads TGTGCCAGCAGTGAAGACAGGGTGGGACAGCCCCAGCATTTT.

The chain recombines TRBV28 with TRBJ1-1; possible D gene TRBD1, 5 bases. The V and J ends lost 0 bases and 0 bases respectively, with 8 bases between them. The CDR3 consists of 15 residues. Germline values: CDR1 MDHEN, CDR2 SYDVKM. The CDR3 sequence: CASSLWQGMNTEAFF. The CDR3, as DNA: TGTGCCAGCAGTTTATGGCAGGGAATGAACACTGAAGCTTTCTTT. The whole variable domain, remainder taken from reference TRBV28 and TRBJ1-1, is DVKVTQSSRYLVKRTGEKVFLECVQDMDHENMFWYRQDPGLGLRLIYFSYDVKMKEKGDIPEGYSVSREKKERFSLILESASTNQTSMYLCASSLWQGMNTEAFFGQGTRLTVV.

This chain connects TRBV9 to TRBJ2-3; D is unresolved. Germline V gives CDR1 SGDLS, CDR2 YYNGEE. The germline V and J ends were trimmed by 6 bases and 0 bases, with 23 bases remaining between them. The CDR3 is 18 residues long. In nucleotides, the CDR3 is TGTGCCAGCATTCTACCCGCTTTCTGGCGGAGCAGCACAGATACGCAGTATTTT. Residues: CASILPAFWRSSTDTQYF.

The rearrangement joins TRBV5-6 to TRBJ2-5; tentative D call: TRBD2 (5 bases). The CDR3 is made up of 13 amino acids. V lost 0 bases to trimming and J lost 5 bases, with 8 bases between them. Germline V gene data show CDR1 as SGHDT and CDR2 as YYEEEE. The CDR3 loop is CASSLVGGETQYF. The DNA of the CDR3 is TGTGCCAGCAGCTTGGTTGGAGGTGAGACCCAGTACTTC.

The chain recombines TRBV19 with TRBJ1-3, with D possibly TRBD1 on 5 matching bases. The germline gives CDR1 LNHDA, CDR2 SQIVND (reference sequence). Trimming pared 9 bases from V and 2 bases from J, leaving 11 bases between. The CDR3 consists of 13 residues. The CDR3 coding sequence is TGTGCCAGCGCAGGGTGGCCTGGAAACACCATATATTTT. Residues: CASAGWPGNTIYF.

The count of this clone is one. V gene TRBV29-1 combines with J gene TRBJ2-7; TRBD1 aligns across 10 bases. CDR1 and CDR2 (germline): SQVTM, ANQGSEA. V trimming: 1 base; J trimming: 5 bases; junction bases outside the gene matches: 2. The length of the CDR3 is 13 residues. CDR3 residues: CSVEGTGGNEQYF. CDR3 in DNA: TGCAGCGTTGAAGGGACAGGGGGGAACGAGCAGTACTTC.

This chain uses TRBV6-5 with TRBJ1-3; 8 positions agree with TRBD1. The germline V gene encodes CDR1 MNHEY and CDR2 SVGAGI. The CDR3 runs 16 residues. J gave up 4 bases and V 2 bases, and 7 bases lay outside the gene matches. The CDR3 reads CASSYTRGLWGNTIYF. The DNA for the CDR3 is TGTGCCAGCAGTTACACCAGGGGGCTTTGGGGAAACACCATATATTTT.

The sample holds one count of this clone. V gene TRBV14 combines with J gene TRBJ2-7; no reliable D call. V lost 4 bases, J lost 0 bases, and 10 bases lay in between. In germline, CDR1 is SGHDN, CDR2 FVKESK. This CDR3 contains 14 residues. The CDR3 sequence: CASSRESSSYEQYF. CDR3 bases: TGTGCCAGCAGCCGAGAGTCTAGCTCCTACGAGCAGTACTTC.

The J gene is TRBJ1-1, the V gene TRBV7-9; a weak D match, TRBD1 (5 bases). CDR1 SEHNR and CDR2 FQNEAQ come from the germline V gene (reference sequence). The CDR3 has 15 amino acids. The V end was cut by 5 bases, the J end by 1 base, with 14 bases between. The CDR3 region is CASSLVGGPNTEAFF. CDR3 sequence (DNA): TGTGCCAGCAGCCTGGTTGGGGGACCGAACACTGAAGCTTTCTTT.

The table lists this clone with a few counts. This sequence joins TRBV5-1 and TRBJ2-3, with a possible D match to TRBD1 (5 bases). The V end lost 6 bases, the J end lost 0 bases, and 14 bases lay between the germline ends. The CDR3 loop spans 15 amino acids. Germline V gives CDR1 SGHRS, CDR2 YFSETQ. CDR3 amino acids: CASNLGHTSTDTQYF. The CDR3 coding sequence is TGCGCCAGCAATTTAGGACATACTAGCACAGATACGCAGTATTTT.

This rearrangement joins TRBV11-2 to TRBJ2-7, with 9 bases matching TRBD1. The length of the CDR3 is 13 residues. CDR1 is SGHAT, CDR2 FQNNGV, per germline. V dropped 8 bases and J dropped 4; count of bases not matched to a gene: 6. The CDR3 region has the DNA TGTGCCAGCCAGGGACAGGGCTGGTACGAGCAGTACTTC. Translating it yields CASQGQGWYEQYF.

The chain employs TRBV2 and TRBJ2-3, with TRBD2 identical over 16 bases. Germline CDR1 reads SNHLY; CDR2 reads FYNNEI. This CDR3 has 15 amino acids. The junction had 4 bases not matched to a gene; V was cut back by 7 bases and J by 6 bases. The CDR3 bases are TGTGCCAGCAAGCCGGGACTAGCGGGAGGGGATACGCAGTATTTT. Translating it yields CASKPGLAGGDTQYF.